This T cell receptor beta chain was recorded in a study of blood T cells in healthy people across ages. Study overall: T cells yielded about one barcoded beta molecule per two cells through template switching. Study-wide results and limits: Diversity estimated from one million T cells was considered an underestimate.

This clonotype was counted only a few times. As yet, its antigen is unknown. This CDR3 is built from 11 residues. V lost 3 bases, J lost 4 bases, and 3 bases lay in between. Germline V gene lookup returns CDR1 LGHNT and CDR2 FRNRAP. For the second PCR, which ran for about 6 to 11 cycles, a sample-barcoded 5' primer and a J-beta primer mix were used. MiXCR, run by TCRdb on the 5' RACE reads, gives a single entry per CDR3 protein. The top ten clones hold about 3.8% of a sample with approximately 1.5 million distinct CDR3 sequences, roughly two fifths of them seen once. Total RNA extraction produced at least 5 micrograms (per sample) for the study.

The J gene is TRBJ2-5, the V gene TRBV12-5, with D uncertain. Input material: blood. This receptor was taken from a woman younger than 35 in good health. The CDR3 region has the DNA TGTGCTAGTGGTTTAGGAGAGACCCAGTACTTC. Residues: CASGLGETQYF. Looking up the rest from reference TRBV12-5 and TRBJ2-5 gives the full variable domain: DARVTQTPRHKVTEMGQEVTMRCQPILGHNTVFWYRQTMMQGLELLAYFRNRAPLDDSGMPKDRFSAEMPDATLATLKIQPSEPRDSAVYFCASGLGETQYFGPGTRLLVL.